This is a list of T cell receptor beta chains from one sample in a study of T cell repertoires in aging, cancer and after chemotherapy. One entry per CDR3 protein, called by TCRdb with MiXCR from the multiplex PCR reads. There are approximately 11,000 distinct CDR3 sequences in the sample; 30% to 40% occur only once, and under 2% lies in the top ten. Source material: blood. The receptors come from a human donor in good health. CDR3s include the opening cysteine and the closing phenylalanine or tryptophan. D genes are given only for firm matches. Size is omitted from some rows. Given values are once, few, many or a class for expanded clones.

V	D	J	size	CDR3	DNA
TRBV6-4	NA	TRBJ1-6	NA	CASSSGAGSNSPLHF	TGTGCCAGCAGTTCAGGCGCTGGTAGTAATTCACCCCTCCACTTT
TRBV19	NA	TRBJ2-2	few	CASSTSYTARDTGELFF	TGTGCCAGTAGCACGTCATACACCGCCAGGGACACCGGGGAGCTGTTTTTT
TRBV30	NA	TRBJ1-1	few	CAWSTRAGLYTEAFF	TGTGCCTGGAGTACCCGCGCAGGGCTATACACTGAAGCTTTCTTT
TRBV2	NA	TRBJ2-2	NA	CASSTGNRELFF	TGTGCCAGCAGCACAGGGAACCGGGAGCTGTTTTTT
TRBV2	TRBD2	TRBJ2-5	few	CASSGGSGGQETQYF	TGTGCCAGCAGTGGAGGTAGCGGGGGACAAGAGACCCAGTACTTC
TRBV18	TRBD1	TRBJ2-2	NA	CASSQDRTNTGELFF	TGTGCCAGCTCTCAGGACAGGACTAACACCGGGGAGCTGTTTTTT
TRBV7-9	TRBD1	TRBJ2-2	NA	CASSLVRGTGELFF	TGTGCCAGCAGCTTAGTCAGGGGGACCGGGGAGCTGTTTTTT
TRBV20-1	TRBD2	TRBJ2-7	few	CSAWTSGGSYEQYF	TGCAGTGCCTGGACTAGCGGGGGCTCCTACGAGCAGTACTTC
TRBV5-1	TRBD2	TRBJ2-3	NA	CARSSRGGLDTQYF	TGTGCCAGAAGCTCCCGGGGGGGCCTCGATACGCAGTATTTT
TRBV12-3/TRBV12-4	NA	TRBJ1-5	medium-sized	CASSEQVNQPQHF	TGTGCCAGCAGTGAACAGGTGAATCAGCCCCAGCATTTT
TRBV18	NA	TRBJ2-7	NA	CASSPPGKGQYEQYF	TGTGCCAGCTCACCACCGGGGAAGGGCCAATACGAGCAGTACTTC
TRBV7-9	TRBD1	TRBJ2-1	NA	CASSFGTAVVDEQFF	TGTGCCAGCAGCTTTGGGACAGCCGTCGTGGATGAGCAGTTCTTC
TRBV4-1	NA	TRBJ2-7	NA	CASSQAWGDPRIYEQYF	TGCGCCAGCAGCCAGGCCTGGGGGGACCCTCGTATCTACGAGCAGTACTTC
TRBV4-2	NA	TRBJ2-3	NA	CASSHPQSTDTQYF	TGTGCCAGCAGCCATCCCCAGAGCACAGATACGCAGTATTTT
TRBV24-1	NA	TRBJ2-3	few	CATSDPLAGTDTQYF	TGTGCCACCAGTGATCCCTTAGCGGGCACAGATACGCAGTATTTT